The rows below give T cell receptor beta chains drawn from one sample of a study of technical replicates of blood from several donors. Sequenced by immunoSEQ multiplex PCR; TCRdb stores in-frame clones only, minus some. The sample has more than 10,000 clones, roughly 83% seen once. The source material was PBMCs. The receptors were sampled from a human donor in good health. CDR3s include the opening cysteine and the closing phenylalanine or tryptophan.

CDR3: CASSPAGGYNEQFF
J: TRBJ2-1
V: TRBV5-1

CDR3: CASSFEGETQYF
J: TRBJ2-5
V: TRBV7-9

CDR3: CASSSRGSSLKNIQYF
J: TRBJ2-4
V: TRBV5-1

CDR3: CSARTSGGTDTQYF
J: TRBJ2-3
V: TRBV29-1

CDR3: CASSILTSGRTLVFF
J: TRBJ2-1
V: TRBV19

CDR3: CASSLSGDKKKGLYNEQFF
J: TRBJ2-1
V: TRBV7-8

CDR3: CASSLGGEENIQYF
J: TRBJ2-4
V: TRBV7-9

CDR3: CAWSSGTGVEKLFF
J: TRBJ1-4
V: TRBV30

CDR3: CASSENRGYTGELFF
J: TRBJ2-2
V: TRBV6-1

CDR3: CASSQGSGTEAFF
J: TRBJ1-1
V: TRBV4-1

CDR3: CASSPLLNTEAFF
J: TRBJ1-1
V: TRBV5-8